Here is one T cell receptor beta chain with its context. Its antigen is currently unknown. The data originate from a study of T cell responses to AZD1222 COVID-19 vaccine. Produced via immunoSEQ multiplex PCR; TCRdb's table is partial and in-frame only. This table has 100,000 to 120,000 clones, approximately 90% appearing once. Looked up from germline, CDR1 is LGHDT and CDR2 is YNNKEL (reference sequence). V shed 0 bases and J shed 4 bases, with 11 bases lying between them. The CDR3 is made up of 15 amino acids. Overall study findings and caveats: The peak T cell response came first, and repertoires were sampled only after it.

The receptor was derived from an adult in good health. Here the sequenced sample was peripheral blood, taken on day 0 of AZD1222 vaccination. This chain links TRBV3-1 (or the pseudogene TRBV3-2) with TRBJ2-3; D is possibly TRBD2 (5 bases). The CDR3 loop reads CASSQDLLAADTQYF. The CDR3 nucleotides read TGTGCCAGCAGCCAAGATCTCCTAGCAGCAGATACGCAGTATTTT.